This TCR beta chain was found in a study of vaccination and CD4 T cells after COVID-19. Whole-study context: The control cultures got either a CEFX pool, an HIV-1 Nef pool, or no peptide at all.

The Oncomine TCR Beta short-read assay sequenced DNA from cultured CD4+ T cells. The genomic DNA was obtained from cultured CD4+ T cells by extraction with the QIAamp micro DNA kit. TCRdb re-called the PCR reads through MiXCR, storing one row per CDR3 protein. Among 7,500 to 10,000 distinct CDR3 sequences listed, nearly 35% were seen once. Treatment noted: approximately 10-day PBMC culture with coronavirus spike peptide pools or control peptides (ViraFEST assay). An unexposed donor provided the CD4+ T cells, which were collected before the COVID-19 pandemic (2011-2018). There are a few counts of this clonotype. Its antigen is not known. Study-wide results and limits: With convalescent patients, a median 86.3% of reactive clones emerged solely after vaccination. Only relatively few convalescent patients were studied, and early post-infection timepoints were not analyzed.

This CDR3 is 14 amino acids long. The ends were cut back, 2 bases at V and 4 bases at J, with 9 bases in the middle. CDR1 is MNHEY, CDR2 SVGEGT, per germline. The chain recombines TRBV6-2 or TRBV6-3 with TRBJ1-5; unclear D gene. This clonotype was obtained from a human donor in good health. Sequencing was done on a sample of CD4+ T cells from blood, cultured in vitro. The CDR3 nucleotides are TGTGCCAGCAGTTACGGGTCGGGGAATCAGCCCCAGCATTTT. Its translation: CASSYGSGNQPQHF.